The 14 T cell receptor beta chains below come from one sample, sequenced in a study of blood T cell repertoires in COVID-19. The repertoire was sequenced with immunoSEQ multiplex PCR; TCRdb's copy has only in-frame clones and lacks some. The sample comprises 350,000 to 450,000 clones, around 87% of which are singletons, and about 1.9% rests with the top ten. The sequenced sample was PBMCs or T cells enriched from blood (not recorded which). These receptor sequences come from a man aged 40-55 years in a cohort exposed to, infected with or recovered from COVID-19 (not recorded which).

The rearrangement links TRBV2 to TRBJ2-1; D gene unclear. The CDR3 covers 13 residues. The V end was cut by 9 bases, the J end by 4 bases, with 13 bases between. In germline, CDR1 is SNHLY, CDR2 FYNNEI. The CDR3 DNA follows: TGTGCCAGTGAGAGTTCCCGGTACAATGAGCAGTTCTTC. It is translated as CASESSRYNEQFF.

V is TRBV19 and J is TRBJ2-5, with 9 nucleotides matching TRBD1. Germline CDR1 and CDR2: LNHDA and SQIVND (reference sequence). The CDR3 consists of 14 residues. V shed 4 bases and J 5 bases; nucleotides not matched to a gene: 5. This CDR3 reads CASSTRTGAETQYF. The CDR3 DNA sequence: TGTGCCAGTAGTACACGGACAGGGGCGGAGACCCAGTACTTC. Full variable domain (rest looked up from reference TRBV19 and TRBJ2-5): DGGITQSPKYLFRKEGQNVTLSCEQNLNHDAMYWYRQDPGQGLRLIYYSQIVNDFQKGDIAEGYSVSREKKESFPLTVTSAQKNPTAFYLCASSTRTGAETQYFGPGTRLLVL.

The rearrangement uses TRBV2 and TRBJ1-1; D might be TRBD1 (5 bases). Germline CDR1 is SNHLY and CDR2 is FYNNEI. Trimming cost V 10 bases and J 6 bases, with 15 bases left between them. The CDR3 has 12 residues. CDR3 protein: CATTQGSPEAFF. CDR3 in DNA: TGTGCCACAACCCAGGGTTCGCCTGAAGCTTTCTTT.

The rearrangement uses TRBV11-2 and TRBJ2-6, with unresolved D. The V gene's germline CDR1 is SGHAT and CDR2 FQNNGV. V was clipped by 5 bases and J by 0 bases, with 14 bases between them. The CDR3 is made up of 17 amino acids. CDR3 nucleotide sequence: TGTGCCAGCAGCCACCGCACGTACGGCTCTGGGGCCAACGTCCTGACTTTC. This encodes CASSHRTYGSGANVLTF.

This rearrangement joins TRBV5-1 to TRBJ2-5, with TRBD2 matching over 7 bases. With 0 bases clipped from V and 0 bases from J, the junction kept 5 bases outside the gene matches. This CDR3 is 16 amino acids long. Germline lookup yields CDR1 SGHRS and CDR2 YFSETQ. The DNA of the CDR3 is TGCGCCAGCAGCTTGGGATTAGCGGGTTACCAAGAGACCCAGTACTTC. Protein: CASSLGLAGYQETQYF.

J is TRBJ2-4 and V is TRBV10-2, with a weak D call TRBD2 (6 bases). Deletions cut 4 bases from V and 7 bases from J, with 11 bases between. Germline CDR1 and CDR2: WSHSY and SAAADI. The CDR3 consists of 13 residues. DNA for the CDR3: TGCGCCAGCAGTGCCGGGGGTAGCAACATTCAGTACTTC. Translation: CASSAGGSNIQYF.

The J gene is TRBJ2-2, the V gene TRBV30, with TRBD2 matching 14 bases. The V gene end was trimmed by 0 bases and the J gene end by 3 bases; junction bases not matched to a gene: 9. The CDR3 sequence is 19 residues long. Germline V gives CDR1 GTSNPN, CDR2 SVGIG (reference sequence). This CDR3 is CAWSVHRTSGRLDTGELFF. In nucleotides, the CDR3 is TGTGCCTGGAGTGTACACAGGACTAGCGGGAGGCTTGACACCGGGGAGCTGTTTTTT.

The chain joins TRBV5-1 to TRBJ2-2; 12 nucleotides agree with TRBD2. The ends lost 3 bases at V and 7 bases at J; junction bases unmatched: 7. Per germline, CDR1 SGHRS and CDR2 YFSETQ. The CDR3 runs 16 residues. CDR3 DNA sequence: TGCGCCAGCAGCTCGACTAGCGGGAGCTCGGGCGGGGAGCTGTTTTTT. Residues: CASSSTSGSSGGELFF.

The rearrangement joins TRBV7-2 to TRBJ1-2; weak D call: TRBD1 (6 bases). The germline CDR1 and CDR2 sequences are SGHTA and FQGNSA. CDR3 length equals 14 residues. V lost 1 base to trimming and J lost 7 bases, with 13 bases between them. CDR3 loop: CASSLDPGAGGYTF. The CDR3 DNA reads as TGTGCCAGCAGCTTAGATCCAGGGGCGGGTGGCTACACCTTC. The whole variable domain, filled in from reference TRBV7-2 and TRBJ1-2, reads GAGVSQSPSNKVTEKGKDVELRCDPISGHTALYWYRQSLGQGLEFLIYFQGNSAPDKSGLPSDRFSAERTGGSVSTLTIQRTQQEDSAVYLCASSLDPGAGGYTFGSGTRLTVV.

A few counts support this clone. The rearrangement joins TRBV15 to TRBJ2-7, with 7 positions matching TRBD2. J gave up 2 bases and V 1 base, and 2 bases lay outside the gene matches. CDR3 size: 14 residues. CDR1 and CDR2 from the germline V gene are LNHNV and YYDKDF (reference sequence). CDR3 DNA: TGTGCCACCAGCAGAGGGGAGGGTACCTACGAGCAGTACTTC. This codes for CATSRGEGTYEQYF. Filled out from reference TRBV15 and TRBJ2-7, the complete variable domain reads DAMVIQNPRYQVTQFGKPVTLSCSQTLNHNVMYWYQQKSSQAPKLLFHYYDKDFNNEADTPDNFQSRRPNTSFCFLDIRSPGLGDTAMYLCATSRGEGTYEQYFGPGTRLTVT.

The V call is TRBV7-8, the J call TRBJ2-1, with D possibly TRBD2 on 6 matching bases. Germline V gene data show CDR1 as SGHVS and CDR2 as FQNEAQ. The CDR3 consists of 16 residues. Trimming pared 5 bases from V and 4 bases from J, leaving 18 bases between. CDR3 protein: CASSKTQRARYNEQFF. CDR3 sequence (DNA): TGTGCCAGCAGCAAAACCCAGCGGGCGCGGTACAATGAGCAGTTCTTC.

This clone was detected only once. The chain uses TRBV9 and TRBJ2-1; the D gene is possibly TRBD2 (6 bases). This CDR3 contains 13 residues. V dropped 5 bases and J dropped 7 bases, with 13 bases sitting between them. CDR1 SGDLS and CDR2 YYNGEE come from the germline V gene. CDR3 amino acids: CASRGSGLNEQFF. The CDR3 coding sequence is TGTGCCAGCAGAGGTAGCGGTTTAAATGAGCAGTTCTTC.

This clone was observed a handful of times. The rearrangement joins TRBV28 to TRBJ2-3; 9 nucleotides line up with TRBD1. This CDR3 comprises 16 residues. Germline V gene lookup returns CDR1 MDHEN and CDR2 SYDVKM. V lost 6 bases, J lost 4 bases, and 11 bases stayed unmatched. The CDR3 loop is CASSLSGDRVPDTQYF. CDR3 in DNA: TGTGCCAGCAGCCTCTCCGGGGACAGGGTCCCAGATACGCAGTATTTT.

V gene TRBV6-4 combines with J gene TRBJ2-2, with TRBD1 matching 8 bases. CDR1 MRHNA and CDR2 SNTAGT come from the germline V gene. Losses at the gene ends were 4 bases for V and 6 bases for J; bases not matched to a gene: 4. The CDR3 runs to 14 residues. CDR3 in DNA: TGTGCCAGCAGTGGGACAGGGTTCTCCGGGGAGCTGTTTTTT. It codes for CASSGTGFSGELFF.